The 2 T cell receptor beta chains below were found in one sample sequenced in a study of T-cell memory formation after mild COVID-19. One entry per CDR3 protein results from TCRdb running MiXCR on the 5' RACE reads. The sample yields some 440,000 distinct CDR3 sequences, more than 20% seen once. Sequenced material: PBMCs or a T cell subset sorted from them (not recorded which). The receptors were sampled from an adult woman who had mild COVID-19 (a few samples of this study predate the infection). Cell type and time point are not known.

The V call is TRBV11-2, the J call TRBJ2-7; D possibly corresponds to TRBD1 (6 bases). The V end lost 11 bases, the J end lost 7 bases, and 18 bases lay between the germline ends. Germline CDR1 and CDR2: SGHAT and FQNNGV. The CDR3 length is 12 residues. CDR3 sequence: CAGGHPLKEQYF. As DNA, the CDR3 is TGTGCCGGGGGACACCCCCTGAAGGAGCAGTACTTC.

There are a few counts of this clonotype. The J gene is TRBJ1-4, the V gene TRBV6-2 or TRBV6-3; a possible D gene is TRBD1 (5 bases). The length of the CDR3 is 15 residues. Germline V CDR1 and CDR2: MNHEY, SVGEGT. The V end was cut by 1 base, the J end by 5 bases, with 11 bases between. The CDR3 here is CASSYYDSFNEKLFF. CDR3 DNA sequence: TGTGCCAGCAGTTACTACGACAGCTTCAATGAAAAACTGTTTTTT.